This TCR beta chain emerged from a study of CD8+CD57+ T cells in acquired aplastic anemia. For the study at large: Healthy donors yielded some 9.9 million CD4+ cell reads on average.

Researchers used genomic DNA as the template to profile TCR beta VDJ and CDR3. TCRdb itself ran the reads through MiXCR, one entry per CDR3 protein. The table records fewer than 250,000 distinct CDR3 sequences, roughly half of them present only once. The sequencing sample was made of sorted CD4+, CD8+, or CD8+CD57+ T cells (not recorded which) from PBMCs. This clonotype was obtained from a human donor in good health, serving as a control.

The CDR3 protein is CASRPMTDANYGYTF. The DNA of the CDR3 is TGTGCCAGCAGACCCATGACAGACGCTAACTATGGCTACACCTTC. The rearrangement joins TRBV7-9 to TRBJ1-2; D is perhaps TRBD1 (5 bases). This CDR3 spans 15 amino acids. Germline-derived CDR1 and CDR2 are SEHNR and FQNEAQ (reference sequence). The V gene lost 6 bases and the J gene lost 0 bases, with 14 bases spanning the gap.